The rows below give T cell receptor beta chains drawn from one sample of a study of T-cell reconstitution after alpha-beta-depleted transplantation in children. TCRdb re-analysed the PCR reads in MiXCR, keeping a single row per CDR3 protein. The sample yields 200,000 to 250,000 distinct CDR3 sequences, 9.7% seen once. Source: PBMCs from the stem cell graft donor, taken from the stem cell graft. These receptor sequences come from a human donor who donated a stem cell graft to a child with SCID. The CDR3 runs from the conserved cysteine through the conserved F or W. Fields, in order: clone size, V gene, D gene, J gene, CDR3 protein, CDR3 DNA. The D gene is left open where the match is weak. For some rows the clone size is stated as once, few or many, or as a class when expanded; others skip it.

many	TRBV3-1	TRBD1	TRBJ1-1	CASSHSGQGADTEAFF	TGTGCCAGCAGCCACTCGGGACAGGGGGCTGACACTGAAGCTTTCTTT
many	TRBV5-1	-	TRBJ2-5	CASSLGSSAVGETQYF	TGCGCCAGCAGCTTGGGAAGTTCAGCGGTCGGAGAGACCCAGTACTTC
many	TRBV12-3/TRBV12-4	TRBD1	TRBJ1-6	CASSPRDRDNSPLHF	TGTGCCAGCAGTCCCCGGGACAGGGACAATTCACCCCTCCACTTT
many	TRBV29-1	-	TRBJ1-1	CSAGAMNTEAFF	TGCAGCGCTGGGGCGATGAACACTGAAGCTTTCTTT
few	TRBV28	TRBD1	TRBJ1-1	CASDTGQGRVAEAFF	TGTGCCAGCGATACTGGACAGGGGAGGGTCGCTGAAGCTTTCTTT
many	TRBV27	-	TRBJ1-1	CASTEFLGTEAFF	TGTGCCAGCACCGAATTTTTGGGGACTGAAGCTTTCTTT
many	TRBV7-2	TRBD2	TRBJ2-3	CASSKAGGGDTQYF	TGTGCCAGCAGCAAAGCGGGGGGAGGGGATACGCAGTATTTT
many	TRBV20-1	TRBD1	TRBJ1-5	CSAQKTGGGNQPQHF	TGCAGTGCTCAAAAAACAGGGGGCGGGAATCAGCCCCAGCATTTT
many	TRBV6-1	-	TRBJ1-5	CASNQVNSNQPQHF	TGTGCCAGCAATCAGGTTAATAGCAATCAGCCCCAGCATTTT
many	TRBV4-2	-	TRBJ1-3	CASSQDGAAGRNTIYF	TGTGCCAGCAGCCAAGATGGTGCAGCGGGTAGAAACACCATATATTTT
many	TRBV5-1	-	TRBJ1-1	CASSVHLGPQGDTEAFF	TGCGCCAGCAGCGTTCACCTCGGACCTCAAGGGGACACTGAAGCTTTCTTT
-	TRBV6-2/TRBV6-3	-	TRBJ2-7	CASSYSSGGGHEQYF	TGTGCCAGCAGTTACTCGAGTGGCGGGGGCCACGAGCAGTACTTC
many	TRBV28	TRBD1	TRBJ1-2	CASRIQGLGYTF	TGTGCCAGCAGAATACAGGGGTTGGGCTACACCTTC
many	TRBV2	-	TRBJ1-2	CASTQSFLYGYTF	TGTGCCAGCACCCAATCCTTCTTGTATGGCTACACCTTC
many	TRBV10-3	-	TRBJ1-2	CAISEMGGDPEDYTF	TGTGCCATCAGTGAGATGGGCGGGGACCCCGAGGACTACACCTTC
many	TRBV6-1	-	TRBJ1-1	CASSELENTEAFF	TGTGCCAGCAGTGAATTGGAGAACACTGAAGCTTTCTTT
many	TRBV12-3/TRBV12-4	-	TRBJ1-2	CASSRAASRGGYTF	TGTGCCAGCAGTCGAGCAGCTTCAAGGGGTGGCTACACCTTC
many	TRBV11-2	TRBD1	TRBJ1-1	CASSLDQTGVDGTEAFF	TGTGCCAGCAGCTTAGATCAGACAGGGGTTGACGGCACTGAAGCTTTCTTT
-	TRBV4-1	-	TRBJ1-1	CASSPRLNTEASF	TGCGCCAGCAGCCCAAGGCTGAACACTGAAGCTTCCTTT
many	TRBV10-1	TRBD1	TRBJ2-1	CARGTGLLEYNEQFF	TGCGCCAGAGGGACAGGGCTTCTGGAGTACAATGAGCAGTTCTTC
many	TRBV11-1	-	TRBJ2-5	CASSLKGGDLIYGQETQYF	TGTGCCAGCAGCTTAAAAGGAGGAGATCTCATTTATGGTCAAGAGACCCAGTACTTC
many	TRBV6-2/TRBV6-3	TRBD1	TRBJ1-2	CASGQGYYGYTF	TGTGCCAGCGGACAGGGATACTATGGCTACACCTTC
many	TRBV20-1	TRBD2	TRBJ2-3	CSARTSGATDTQYF	TGCAGTGCGCGCACTAGCGGGGCTACAGATACGCAGTATTTT
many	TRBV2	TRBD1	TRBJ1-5	CASSDRTGLKQPQHF	TGTGCCAGCAGTGATCGGACAGGGTTGAAACAGCCCCAGCATTTT
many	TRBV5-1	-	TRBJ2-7	CASRQNPSIREQYF	TGCGCCAGCAGACAGAATCCCTCGATCCGGGAGCAGTACTTC
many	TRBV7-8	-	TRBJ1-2	CASSLWTAANYGYTF	TGTGCCAGCAGCTTATGGACAGCCGCCAACTATGGCTACACCTTC
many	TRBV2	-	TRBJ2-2	CASTYSRVLTGELFF	TGTGCCAGCACCTACTCTAGAGTACTCACCGGGGAGCTGTTTTTT
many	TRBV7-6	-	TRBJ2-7	CASSAGTSPIYEQYF	TGTGCCAGCAGCGCGGGAACCTCCCCAATTTACGAGCAGTACTTC
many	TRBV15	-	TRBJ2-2	CATSRAGDTGELFF	TGTGCCACCAGCAGAGCAGGAGACACCGGGGAGCTGTTTTTT
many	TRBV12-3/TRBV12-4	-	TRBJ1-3	CASSPGTTGNTIYF	TGTGCCAGCAGTCCCGGGACCACCGGAAACACCATATATTTT
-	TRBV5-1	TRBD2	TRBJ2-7	CASSPGTSGIPYEQYF	TGCGCCAGCAGCCCGGGGACTAGCGGGATTCCCTACGAGCAGTACTTC
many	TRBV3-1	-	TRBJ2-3	CASSQDGGSTDTQYF	TGTGCCAGCAGCCAAGACGGGGGAAGCACAGATACGCAGTATTTT
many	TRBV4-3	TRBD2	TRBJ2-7	CASSQGLAGSSYEQYF	TGCGCCAGCAGCCAAGGACTAGCGGGGAGCTCCTACGAGCAGTACTTC
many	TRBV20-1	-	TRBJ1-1	CSAASVPRNTEAFF	TGCAGTGCGGCATCGGTACCAAGGAACACTGAAGCTTTCTTT
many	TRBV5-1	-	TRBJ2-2	CASSLQSGATGELFF	TGCGCCAGCAGCTTGCAATCAGGGGCCACCGGGGAGCTGTTTTTT
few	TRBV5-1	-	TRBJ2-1	CASSPWGSYNEQFF	TGCGCCAGCAGCCCCTGGGGGTCCTACAATGAGCAGTTCTTC
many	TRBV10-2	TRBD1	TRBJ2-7	CASIPGQGSYEQYF	TGCGCCAGCATCCCGGGACAGGGCTCCTACGAGCAGTACTTC
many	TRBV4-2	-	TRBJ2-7	CASSQDEGKGYYEQYF	TGTGCCAGCAGCCAAGACGAGGGGAAGGGGTACTACGAGCAGTACTTC
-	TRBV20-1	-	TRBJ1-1	CSATRDGGDTEAFF	TGCAGTGCCACGCGGGACGGTGGGGACACTGAAGCTTTCTTT
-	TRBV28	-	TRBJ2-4	CASSLLRGLNIQYF	TGTGCCAGCAGTTTATTACGGGGATTGAACATTCAGTACTTC
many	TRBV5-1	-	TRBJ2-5	CASSFFEGPEETQYF	TGCGCCAGCAGCTTTTTTGAGGGGCCGGAAGAGACCCAGTACTTC
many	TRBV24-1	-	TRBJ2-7	CATSDSGTGGEQYF	TGTGCCACCAGTGACAGTGGGACTGGCGGCGAGCAGTACTTC
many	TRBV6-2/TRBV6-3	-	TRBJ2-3	CASSTGPLADTQYF	TGTGCCAGCAGTACCGGGCCCCTGGCAGATACGCAGTATTTT
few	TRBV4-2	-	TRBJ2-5	CASSPVGSGETQYF	TGTGCCAGCAGTCCGGTGGGGTCCGGGGAGACCCAGTACTTC
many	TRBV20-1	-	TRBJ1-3	CSVFDSHGNTIYF	TGCAGTGTTTTCGACAGTCACGGAAACACCATATATTTT
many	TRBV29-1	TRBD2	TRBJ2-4	CSVGLAAAKNIQYF	TGCAGCGTGGGACTAGCGGCAGCCAAAAACATTCAGTACTTC
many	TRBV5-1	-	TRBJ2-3	CASSFQGPADTQYF	TGCGCCAGCAGCTTTCAGGGCCCGGCAGATACGCAGTATTTT
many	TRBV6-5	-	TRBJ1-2	CASSYERGDGYTF	TGTGCCAGCAGTTACGAAAGGGGGGATGGCTACACCTTC
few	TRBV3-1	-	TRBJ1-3	CASSQVLPDSGNTIYF	TGTGCCAGCAGCCAAGTACTTCCAGACTCTGGAAACACCATATATTTT
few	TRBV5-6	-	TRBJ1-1	CASSLDPTVNTEAFF	TGTGCCAGCAGCTTGGACCCGACCGTAAACACTGAAGCTTTCTTT
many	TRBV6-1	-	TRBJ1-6	CASSEARRGLSPLHF	TGTGCCAGCAGTGAAGCCCGGAGAGGGTTGTCACCCCTCCACTTT
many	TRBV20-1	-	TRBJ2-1	CSASGQRTDEQFF	TGCAGTGCTTCGGGGCAACGCACGGATGAGCAGTTCTTC
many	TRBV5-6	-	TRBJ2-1	CASSLGLQGWDEQFF	TGTGCCAGCAGCTTGGGTTTGCAGGGATGGGATGAGCAGTTCTTC
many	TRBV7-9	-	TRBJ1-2	CASSLAAGRGYTF	TGTGCCAGCAGCTTAGCGGCAGGGAGAGGCTACACCTTC